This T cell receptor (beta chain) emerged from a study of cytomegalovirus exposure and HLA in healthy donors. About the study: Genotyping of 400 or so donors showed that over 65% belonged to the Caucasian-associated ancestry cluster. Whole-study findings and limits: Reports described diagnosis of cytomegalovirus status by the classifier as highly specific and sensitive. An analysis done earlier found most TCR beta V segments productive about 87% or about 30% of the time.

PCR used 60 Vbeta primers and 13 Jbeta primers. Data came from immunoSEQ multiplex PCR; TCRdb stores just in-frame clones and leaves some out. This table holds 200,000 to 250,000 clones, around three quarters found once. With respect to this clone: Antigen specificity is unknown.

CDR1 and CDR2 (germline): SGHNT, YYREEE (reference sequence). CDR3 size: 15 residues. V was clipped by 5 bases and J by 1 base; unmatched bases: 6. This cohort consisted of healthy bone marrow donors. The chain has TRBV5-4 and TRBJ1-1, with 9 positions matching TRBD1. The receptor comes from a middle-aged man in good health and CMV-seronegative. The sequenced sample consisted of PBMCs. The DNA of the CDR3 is TGTGCCAGCAGGAAACAGGGGGCTGAGAACACTGAAGCTTTCTTT. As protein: CASRKQGAENTEAFF. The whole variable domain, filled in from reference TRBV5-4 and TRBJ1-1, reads ETGVTQSPTHLIKTRGQQVTLRCSSQSGHNTVSWYQQALGQGPQFIFQYYREEENGRGNFPPRFSGLQFPNYSSELNVNALELDDSALYLCASRKQGAENTEAFFGQGTRLTVV.